The entry below gives a single T cell receptor beta chain sequence along with its context. As yet, its antigen is unknown. Each sample came from a Caucasian adult donor living in Nashville, Tennessee. The protocol was immunoSEQ multiplex PCR, while the TCRdb copy is restricted to in-frame clones and leaves out a portion. The sample has about 1 million clones, around 75% seen once; the top ten hold over 1.3%. This specimen belongs to a study of shared clonotypes between healthy human individuals. Study summary: Samples came from a couple of female and a few male donors aged 18 to 49.

The study's findings and limits: Larger estimated richness was generally seen in naive subsets than in memory subsets.

V was pared by 4 bases and J by 13 bases, with 7 bases of the junction left unmatched. Germline assignment: CDR1 SGDLS and CDR2 YYNGEE. The CDR3 length is 13 residues. The chain has TRBV9 and TRBJ1-6; 8 bases fit TRBD1. This sequence was found in a man younger than 35 in good health. The specimen sequenced was memory CD4+ T cells sorted from blood. Stated subset: CD45RA-negative fraction. CDR3 amino acids: CASSTRTGMPLHF. In DNA, the CDR3 is TGTGCCAGCAGCACCCGGACAGGGATGCCCCTCCACTTT.